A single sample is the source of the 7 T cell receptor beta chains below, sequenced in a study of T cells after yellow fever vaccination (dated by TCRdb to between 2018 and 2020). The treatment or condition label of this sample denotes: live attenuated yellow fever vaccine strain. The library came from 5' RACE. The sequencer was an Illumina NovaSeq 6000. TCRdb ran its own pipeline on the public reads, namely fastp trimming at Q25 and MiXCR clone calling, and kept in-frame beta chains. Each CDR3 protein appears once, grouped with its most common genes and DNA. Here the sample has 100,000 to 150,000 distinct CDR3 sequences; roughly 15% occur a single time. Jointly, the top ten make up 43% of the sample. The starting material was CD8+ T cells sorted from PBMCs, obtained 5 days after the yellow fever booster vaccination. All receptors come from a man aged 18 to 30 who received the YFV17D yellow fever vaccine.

The CDR3 loop is CASSQTPSGDGYTF. The CDR3 nucleotides are TGCGCCAGCAGCCAAACCCCTTCGGGGGACGGCTACACCTTC. The J gene is TRBJ1-2, the V gene TRBV4-1; perhaps TRBD1 as D (5 bases). The length of the CDR3 is 14 residues. The germline V gene has CDR1 MGHRA and CDR2 YSYEKL. V was cut by 2 bases and J by 8 bases, with 15 bases left in between.

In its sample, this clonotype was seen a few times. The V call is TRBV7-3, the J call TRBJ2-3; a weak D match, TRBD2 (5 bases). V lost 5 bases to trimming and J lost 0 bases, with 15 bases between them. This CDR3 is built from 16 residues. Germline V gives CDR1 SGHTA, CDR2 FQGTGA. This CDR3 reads CASSPSRGLSTDTQYF. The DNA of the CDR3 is TGTGCCAGCAGCCCGTCCCGCGGACTTAGCACAGATACGCAGTATTTT.

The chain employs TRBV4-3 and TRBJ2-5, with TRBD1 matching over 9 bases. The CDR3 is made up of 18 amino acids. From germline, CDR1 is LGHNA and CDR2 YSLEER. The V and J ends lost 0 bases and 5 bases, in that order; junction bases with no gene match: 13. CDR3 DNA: TGCGCCAGCAGCCAAGAGGGAACCGGGACAGGGCTGAAGGAGACCCAGTACTTC. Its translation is CASSQEGTGTGLKETQYF.

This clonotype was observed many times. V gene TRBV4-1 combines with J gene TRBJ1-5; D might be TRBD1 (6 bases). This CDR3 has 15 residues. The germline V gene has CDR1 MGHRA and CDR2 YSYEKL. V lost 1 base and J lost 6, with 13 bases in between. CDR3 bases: TGCGCCAGCAGCCAAGGACCAGGGGAGGCTCAGCCCCAGCATTTT. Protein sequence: CASSQGPGEAQPQHF.

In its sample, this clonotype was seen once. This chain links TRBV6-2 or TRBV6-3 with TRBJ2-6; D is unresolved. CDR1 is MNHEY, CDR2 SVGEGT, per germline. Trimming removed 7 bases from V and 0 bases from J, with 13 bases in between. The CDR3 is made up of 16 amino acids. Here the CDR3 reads CASTPGGSSGANVLTF. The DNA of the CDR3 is TGTGCCAGCACTCCCGGCGGAAGCTCTGGGGCCAACGTCCTGACTTTC.

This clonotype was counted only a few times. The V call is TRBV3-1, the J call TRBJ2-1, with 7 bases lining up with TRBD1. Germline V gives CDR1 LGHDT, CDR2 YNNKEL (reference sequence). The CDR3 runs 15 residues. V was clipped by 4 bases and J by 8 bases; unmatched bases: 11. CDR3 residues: CASSPGTGDPYEQFF. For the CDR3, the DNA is TGTGCCAGCAGCCCCGGAACAGGGGATCCCTATGAGCAGTTCTTC.

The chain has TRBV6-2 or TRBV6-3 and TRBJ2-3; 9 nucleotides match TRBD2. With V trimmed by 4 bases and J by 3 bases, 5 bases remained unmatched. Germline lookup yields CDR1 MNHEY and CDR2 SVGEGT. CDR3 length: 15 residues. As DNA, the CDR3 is TGTGCCAGCAGTTTCGTTGCGGGGGGGACAGATACGCAGTATTTT. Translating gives CASSFVAGGTDTQYF.